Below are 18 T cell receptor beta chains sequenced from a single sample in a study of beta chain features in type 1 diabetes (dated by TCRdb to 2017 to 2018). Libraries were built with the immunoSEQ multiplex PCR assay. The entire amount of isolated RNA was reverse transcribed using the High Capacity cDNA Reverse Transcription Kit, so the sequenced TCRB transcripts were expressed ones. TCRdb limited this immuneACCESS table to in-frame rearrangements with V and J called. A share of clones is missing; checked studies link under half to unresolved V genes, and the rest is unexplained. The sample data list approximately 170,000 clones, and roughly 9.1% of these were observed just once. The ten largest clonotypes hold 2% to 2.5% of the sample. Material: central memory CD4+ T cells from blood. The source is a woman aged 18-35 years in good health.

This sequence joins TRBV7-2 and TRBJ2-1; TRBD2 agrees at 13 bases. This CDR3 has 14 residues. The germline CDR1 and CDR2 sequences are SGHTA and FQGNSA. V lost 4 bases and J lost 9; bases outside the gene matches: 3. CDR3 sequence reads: CASSSLAGGFEQFF. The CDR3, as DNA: TGTGCCAGCAGCTCACTAGCGGGAGGGTTTGAGCAGTTCTTC.

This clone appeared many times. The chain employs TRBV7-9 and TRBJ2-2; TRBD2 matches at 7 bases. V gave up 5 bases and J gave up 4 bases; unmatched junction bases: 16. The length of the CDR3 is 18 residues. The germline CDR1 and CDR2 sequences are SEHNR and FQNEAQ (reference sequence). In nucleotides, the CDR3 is TGTGCCAGCAGCCCACGTAGTATGCGGGAGTCGAGCACCGGGGAGCTGTTTTTT. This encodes CASSPRSMRESSTGELFF. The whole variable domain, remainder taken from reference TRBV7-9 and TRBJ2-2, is DTGVSQNPRHKITKRGQNVTFRCDPISEHNRLYWYRQTLGQGPEFLTYFQNEAQLEKSRLLSDRFSAERPKGSFSTLEIQRTEQGDSAMYLCASSPRSMRESSTGELFFGEGSRLTVL.

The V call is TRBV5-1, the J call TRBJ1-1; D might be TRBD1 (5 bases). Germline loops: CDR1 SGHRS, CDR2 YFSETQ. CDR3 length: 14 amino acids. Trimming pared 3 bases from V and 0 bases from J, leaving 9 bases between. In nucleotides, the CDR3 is TGCGCCAGCAGCTCCGGGACTTTGAACACTGAAGCTTTCTTT. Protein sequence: CASSSGTLNTEAFF. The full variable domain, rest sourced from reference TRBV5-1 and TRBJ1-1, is KAGVTQTPRYLIKTRGQQVTLSCSPISGHRSVSWYQQTPGQGLQFLFEYFSETQRNKGNFPGRFSGRQFSNSRSEMNVSTLELGDSALYLCASSSGTLNTEAFFGQGTRLTVV.

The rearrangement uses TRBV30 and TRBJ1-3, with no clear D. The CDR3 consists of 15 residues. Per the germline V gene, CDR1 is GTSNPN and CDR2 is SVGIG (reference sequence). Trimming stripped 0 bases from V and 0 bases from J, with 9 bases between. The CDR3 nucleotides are TGTGCCTGGAGTGTTGGCGGCCTCTCTGGAAACACCATATATTTT. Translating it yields CAWSVGGLSGNTIYF.

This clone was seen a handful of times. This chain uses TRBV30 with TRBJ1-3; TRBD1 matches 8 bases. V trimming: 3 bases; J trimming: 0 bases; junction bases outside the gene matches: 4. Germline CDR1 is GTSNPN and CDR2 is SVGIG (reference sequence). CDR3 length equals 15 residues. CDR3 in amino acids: CAWRNTGGSGNTIYF. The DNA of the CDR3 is TGTGCCTGGAGGAATACAGGGGGCTCTGGAAACACCATATATTTT.

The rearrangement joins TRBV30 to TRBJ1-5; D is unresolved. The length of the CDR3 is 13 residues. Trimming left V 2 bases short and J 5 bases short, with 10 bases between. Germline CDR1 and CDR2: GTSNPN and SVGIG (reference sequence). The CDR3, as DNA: TGTGCCTGGAGTCGGGATACCTATCAGCCCCAGCATTTT. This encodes CAWSRDTYQPQHF.

CDR3 region: CASSLAGTGEFF. The DNA of the CDR3 is TGTGCCAGCAGCTTAGCTGGGACAGGGGAGTTTTTT. This chain connects TRBV11-2 to TRBJ1-4, with 10 bases lining up with TRBD1. Trimming cost V 1 base and J 16 bases; bases outside gene matches: 3. The CDR3 consists of 12 residues. Germline V gives CDR1 SGHAT, CDR2 FQNNGV.

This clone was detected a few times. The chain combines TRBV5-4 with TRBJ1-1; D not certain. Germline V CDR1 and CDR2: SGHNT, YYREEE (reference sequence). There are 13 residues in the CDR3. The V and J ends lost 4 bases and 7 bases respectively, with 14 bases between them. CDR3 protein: CASSGETGLEAFF. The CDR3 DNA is TGTGCCAGCAGCGGTGAGACGGGTCTTGAAGCTTTCTTT.

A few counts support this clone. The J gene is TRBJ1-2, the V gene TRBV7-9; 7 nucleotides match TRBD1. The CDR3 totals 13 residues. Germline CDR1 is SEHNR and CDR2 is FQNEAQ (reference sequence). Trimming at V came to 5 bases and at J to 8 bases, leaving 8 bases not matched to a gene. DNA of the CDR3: TGTGCCAGCAGCCCAGGGGGATCCAGCGGCTACACCTTC. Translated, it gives CASSPGGSSGYTF.

In nucleotides, the CDR3 is TGTGCCATCAGTGATCCGGACAGAGCAACTAATGAAAAACTGTTTTTT. It codes for CAISDPDRATNEKLFF. V gene TRBV10-3 combines with J gene TRBJ1-4; D might be TRBD1 (6 bases). Germline lookup yields CDR1 ENHRY and CDR2 SYGVKD. The CDR3 spans 16 residues. The V end was cut by 3 bases, the J end by 0 bases, with 11 bases between.

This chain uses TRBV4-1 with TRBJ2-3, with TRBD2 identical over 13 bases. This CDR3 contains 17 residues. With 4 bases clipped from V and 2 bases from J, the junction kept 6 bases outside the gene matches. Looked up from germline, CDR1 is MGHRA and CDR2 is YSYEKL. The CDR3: CASSRQGLAGNTDTQYF. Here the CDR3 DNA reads TGCGCCAGCAGCCGTCAGGGACTAGCGGGAAACACAGATACGCAGTATTTT.

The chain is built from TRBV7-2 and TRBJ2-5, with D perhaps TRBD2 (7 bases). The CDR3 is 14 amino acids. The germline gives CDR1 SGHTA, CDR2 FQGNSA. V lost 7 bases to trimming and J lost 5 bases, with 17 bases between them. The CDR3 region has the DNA TGTGCCAGCATCATACCGGGGGGCCGGGAGACCCAGTACTTC. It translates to CASIIPGGRETQYF.

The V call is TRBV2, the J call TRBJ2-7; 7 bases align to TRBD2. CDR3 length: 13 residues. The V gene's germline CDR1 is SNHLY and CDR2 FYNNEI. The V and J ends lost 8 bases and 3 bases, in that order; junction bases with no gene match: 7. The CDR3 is CASQRDSYYEQYF. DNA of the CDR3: TGTGCCAGCCAGCGGGATTCATACTACGAGCAGTACTTC.

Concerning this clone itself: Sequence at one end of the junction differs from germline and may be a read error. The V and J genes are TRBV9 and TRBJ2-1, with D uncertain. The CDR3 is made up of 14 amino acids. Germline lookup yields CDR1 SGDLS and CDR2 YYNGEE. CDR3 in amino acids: CASSVDPKLLEPFF. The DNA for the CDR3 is TGTGCCAGCAGCGTAGATCCCAAGCTTCTCGAGCCGTTCTTC.

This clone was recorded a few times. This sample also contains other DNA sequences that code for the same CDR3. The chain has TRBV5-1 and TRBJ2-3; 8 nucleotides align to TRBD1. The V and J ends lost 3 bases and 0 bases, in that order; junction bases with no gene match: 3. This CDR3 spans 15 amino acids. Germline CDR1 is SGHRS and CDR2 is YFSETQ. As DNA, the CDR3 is TGCGCCAGCAGCTCCTGGACAGGGAGCACAGATACGCAGTATTTT. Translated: CASSSWTGSTDTQYF.

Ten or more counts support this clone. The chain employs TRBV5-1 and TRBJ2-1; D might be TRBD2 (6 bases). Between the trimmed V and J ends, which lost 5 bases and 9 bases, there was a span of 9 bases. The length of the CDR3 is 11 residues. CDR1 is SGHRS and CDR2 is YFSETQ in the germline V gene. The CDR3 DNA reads TGCGCCAGCAGGCTGGAGGGTGAGCAGTTCTTC. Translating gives CASRLEGEQFF.

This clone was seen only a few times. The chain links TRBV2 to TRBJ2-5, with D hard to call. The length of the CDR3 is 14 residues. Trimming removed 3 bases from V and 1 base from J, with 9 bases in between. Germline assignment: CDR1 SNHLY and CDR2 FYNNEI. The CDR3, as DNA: TGTGCCAGCAGTGATTTAACTTTCCAAGAGACCCAGTACTTC. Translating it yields CASSDLTFQETQYF. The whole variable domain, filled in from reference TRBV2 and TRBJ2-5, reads EPEVTQTPSHQVTQMGQEVILRCVPISNHLYFYWYRQILGQKVEFLVSFYNNEISEKSEIFDDQFSVERPDGSNFTLKIRSTKLEDSAMYFCASSDLTFQETQYFGPGTRLLVL.

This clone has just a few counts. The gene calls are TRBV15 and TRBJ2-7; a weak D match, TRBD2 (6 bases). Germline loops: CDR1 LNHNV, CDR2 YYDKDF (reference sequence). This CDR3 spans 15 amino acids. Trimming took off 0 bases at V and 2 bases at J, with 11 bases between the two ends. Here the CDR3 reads CATSRDGGLTYEQYF. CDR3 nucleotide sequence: TGTGCCACCAGCAGAGATGGAGGGTTGACCTACGAGCAGTACTTC.